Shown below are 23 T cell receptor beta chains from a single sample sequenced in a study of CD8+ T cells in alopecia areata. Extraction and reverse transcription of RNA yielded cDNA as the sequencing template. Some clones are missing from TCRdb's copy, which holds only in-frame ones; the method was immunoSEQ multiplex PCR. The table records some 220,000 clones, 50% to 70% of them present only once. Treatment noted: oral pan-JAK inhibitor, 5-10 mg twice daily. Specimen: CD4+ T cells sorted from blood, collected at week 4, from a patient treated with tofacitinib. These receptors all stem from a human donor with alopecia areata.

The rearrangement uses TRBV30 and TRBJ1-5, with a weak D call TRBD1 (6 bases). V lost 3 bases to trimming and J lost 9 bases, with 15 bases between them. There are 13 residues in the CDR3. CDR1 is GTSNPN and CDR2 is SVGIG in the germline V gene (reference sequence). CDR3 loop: CAWSAGVMVPQHF. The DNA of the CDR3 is TGTGCCTGGAGCGCAGGGGTTATGGTGCCCCAGCATTTT.

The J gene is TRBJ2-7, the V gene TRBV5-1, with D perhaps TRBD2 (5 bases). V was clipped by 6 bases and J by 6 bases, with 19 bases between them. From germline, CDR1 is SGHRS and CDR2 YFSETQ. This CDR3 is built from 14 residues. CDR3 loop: CASTPAGLVSEQYF. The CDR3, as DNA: TGCGCCAGCACCCCGGCGGGTCTAGTTAGCGAGCAGTACTTC. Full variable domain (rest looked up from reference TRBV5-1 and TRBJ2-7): KAGVTQTPRYLIKTRGQQVTLSCSPISGHRSVSWYQQTPGQGLQFLFEYFSETQRNKGNFPGRFSGRQFSNSRSEMNVSTLELGDSALYLCASTPAGLVSEQYFGPGTRLTVT.

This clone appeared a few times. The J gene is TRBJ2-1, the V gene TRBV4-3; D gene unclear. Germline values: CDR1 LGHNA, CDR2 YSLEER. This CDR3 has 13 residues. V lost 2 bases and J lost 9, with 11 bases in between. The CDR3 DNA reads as TGCGCCAGCAGCCAAAGTCTGCGAGGTGAGCAGTTCTTC. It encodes CASSQSLRGEQFF.

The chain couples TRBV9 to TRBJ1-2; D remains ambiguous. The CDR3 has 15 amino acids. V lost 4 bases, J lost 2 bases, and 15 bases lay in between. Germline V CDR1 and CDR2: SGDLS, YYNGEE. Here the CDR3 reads CASSPRGELNYGYTF. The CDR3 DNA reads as TGTGCCAGCAGCCCCCGAGGAGAGCTCAACTATGGCTACACCTTC.

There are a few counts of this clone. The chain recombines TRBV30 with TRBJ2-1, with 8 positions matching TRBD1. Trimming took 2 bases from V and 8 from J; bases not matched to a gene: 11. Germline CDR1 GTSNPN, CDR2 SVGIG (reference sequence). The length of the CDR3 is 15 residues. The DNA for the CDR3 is TGTGCCTGGAGTCCCACCATGACAGGGGCTGATGAGCAGTTCTTC. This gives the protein CAWSPTMTGADEQFF.

The CDR3 bases are TGTGCCAGCAGCTTAGATGCAGGGGGAGGCGACGAGCAGTACTTC. This encodes CASSLDAGGGDEQYF. The chain employs TRBV7-2 and TRBJ2-7; D perhaps matches TRBD1 (7 bases). The CDR3 runs to 15 residues. The germline CDR1 and CDR2 sequences are SGHTA and FQGNSA. V was shortened by 1 base and J by 5 bases, with 15 bases between the two germline ends.

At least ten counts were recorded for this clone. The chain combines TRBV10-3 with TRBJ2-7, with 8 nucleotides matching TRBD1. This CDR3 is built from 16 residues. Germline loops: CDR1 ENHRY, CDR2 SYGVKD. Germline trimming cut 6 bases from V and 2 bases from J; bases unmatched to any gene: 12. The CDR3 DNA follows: TGTGCCATCAGACCGAAGGAAGGACAGGGAACCTACGAGCAGTACTTC. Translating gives CAIRPKEGQGTYEQYF.

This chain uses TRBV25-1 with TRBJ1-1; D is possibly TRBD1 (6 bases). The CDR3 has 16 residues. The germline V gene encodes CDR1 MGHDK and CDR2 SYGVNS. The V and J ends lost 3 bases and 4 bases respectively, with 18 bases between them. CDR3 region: CASSDWKGGGFTEAFF. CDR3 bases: TGTGCCAGCAGTGATTGGAAAGGGGGAGGTTTCACTGAAGCTTTCTTT. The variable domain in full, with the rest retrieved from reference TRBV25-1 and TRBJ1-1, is EADIYQTPRYLVIGTGKKITLECSQTMGHDKMYWYQQDPGMELHLIHYSYGVNSTEKGDLSSESTVSRIRTEHFPLTLESARPSHTSQYLCASSDWKGGGFTEAFFGQGTRLTVV.

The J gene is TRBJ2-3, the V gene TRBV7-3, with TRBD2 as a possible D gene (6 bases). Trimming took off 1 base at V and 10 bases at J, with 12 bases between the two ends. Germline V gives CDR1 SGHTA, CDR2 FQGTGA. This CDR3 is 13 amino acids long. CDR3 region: CASSLMAGPSQYF. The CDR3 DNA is TGTGCCAGCAGCTTAATGGCGGGGCCATCGCAGTATTTT. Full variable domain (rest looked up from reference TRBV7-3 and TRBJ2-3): GAGVSQTPSNKVTEKGKYVELRCDPISGHTALYWYRQSLGQGPEFLIYFQGTGAADDSGLPNDRFFAVRPEGSVSTLKIQRTERGDSAVYLCASSLMAGPSQYFGPGTRLTVL.

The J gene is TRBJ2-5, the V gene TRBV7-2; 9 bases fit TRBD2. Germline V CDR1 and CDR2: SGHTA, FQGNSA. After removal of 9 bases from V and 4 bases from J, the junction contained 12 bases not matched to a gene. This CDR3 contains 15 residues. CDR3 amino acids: CASNPGLATGETQYF. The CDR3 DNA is TGTGCCAGTAACCCGGGACTAGCAACGGGAGAGACCCAGTACTTC.

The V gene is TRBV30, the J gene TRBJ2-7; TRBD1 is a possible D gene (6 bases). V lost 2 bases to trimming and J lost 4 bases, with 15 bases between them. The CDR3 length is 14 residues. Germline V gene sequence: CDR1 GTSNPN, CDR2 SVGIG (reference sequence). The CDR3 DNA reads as TGTGCCTGGAGTCCCGGCGGGCAGGGGTACGAGCAGTACTTC. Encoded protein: CAWSPGGQGYEQYF.

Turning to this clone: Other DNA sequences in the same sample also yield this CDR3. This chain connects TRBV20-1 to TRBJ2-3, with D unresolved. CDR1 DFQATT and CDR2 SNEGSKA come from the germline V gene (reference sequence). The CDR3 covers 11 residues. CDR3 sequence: CSALGTDTQYF. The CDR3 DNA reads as TGCAGCGCTCTCGGCACAGATACGCAGTATTTT.

The CDR3: CASSLASSPLHF. The CDR3, as DNA: TGTGCCAGCAGTTTAGCCAGTTCACCCCTCCACTTT. The chain uses TRBV6-5 and TRBJ1-6; D ambiguous. V lost 4 bases, J lost 9 bases, and 7 bases lay in between. The V gene's germline CDR1 is MNHEY and CDR2 SVGAGI. The CDR3 totals 12 residues.

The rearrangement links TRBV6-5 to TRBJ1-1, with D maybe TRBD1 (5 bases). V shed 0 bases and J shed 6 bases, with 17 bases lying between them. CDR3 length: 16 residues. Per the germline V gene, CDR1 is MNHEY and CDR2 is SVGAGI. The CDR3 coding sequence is TGTGCCAGCAGTTACTCGGTTTCATGGGGGAGGTCTGAAGCTTTCTTT. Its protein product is CASSYSVSWGRSEAFF.

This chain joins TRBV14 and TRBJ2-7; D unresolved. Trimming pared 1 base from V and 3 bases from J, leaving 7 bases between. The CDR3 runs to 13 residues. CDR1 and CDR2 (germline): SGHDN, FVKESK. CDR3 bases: TGTGCCAGCAGCCAAGGGACGAGCTACGAGCAGTACTTC. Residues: CASSQGTSYEQYF. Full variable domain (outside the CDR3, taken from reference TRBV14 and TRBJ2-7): EAGVTQFPSHSVIEKGQTVTLRCDPISGHDNLYWYRRVMGKEIKFLLHFVKESKQDESGMPNNRFLAERTGGTYSTLKVQPAELEDSGVYFCASSQGTSYEQYFGPGTRLTVT.

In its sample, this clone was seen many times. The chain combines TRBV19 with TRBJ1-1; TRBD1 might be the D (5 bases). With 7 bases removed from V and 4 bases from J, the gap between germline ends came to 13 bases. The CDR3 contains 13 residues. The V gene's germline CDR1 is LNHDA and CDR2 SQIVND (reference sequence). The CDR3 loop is CASTSGGVTEAFF. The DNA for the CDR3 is TGTGCCAGTACATCGGGAGGGGTCACTGAAGCTTTCTTT.

CDR3 region: CASSRRDEGARYGYTF. As DNA, the CDR3 is TGTGCCAGCAGCCGACGAGACGAGGGAGCGAGGTATGGCTACACCTTC. The chain joins TRBV7-8 to TRBJ1-2; the D is unclear. CDR1 SGHVS and CDR2 FQNEAQ come from the germline V gene. The CDR3 is 16 residues long. V was shortened by 5 bases and J by 5 bases, with 21 bases between the two germline ends.

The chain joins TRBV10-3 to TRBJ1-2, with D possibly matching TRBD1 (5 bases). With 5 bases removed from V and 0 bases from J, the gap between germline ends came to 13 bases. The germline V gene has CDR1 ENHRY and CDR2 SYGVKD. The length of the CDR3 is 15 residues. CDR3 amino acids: CAISTLQGSNYGYTF. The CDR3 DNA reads TGTGCCATCAGTACCCTTCAGGGATCTAACTATGGCTACACCTTC.

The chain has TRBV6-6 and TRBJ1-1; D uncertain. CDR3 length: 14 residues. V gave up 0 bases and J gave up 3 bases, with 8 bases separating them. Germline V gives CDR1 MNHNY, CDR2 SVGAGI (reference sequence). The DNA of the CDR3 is TGTGCCAGCAGTTACTCAATTCCAGACACTGAAGCTTTCTTT. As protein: CASSYSIPDTEAFF.

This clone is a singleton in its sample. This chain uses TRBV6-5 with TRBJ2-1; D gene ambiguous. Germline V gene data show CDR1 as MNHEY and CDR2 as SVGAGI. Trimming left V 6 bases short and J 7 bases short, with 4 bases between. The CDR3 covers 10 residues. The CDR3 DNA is TGTGCCAGCAGGGGTAATGAGCAGTTCTTC. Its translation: CASRGNEQFF.

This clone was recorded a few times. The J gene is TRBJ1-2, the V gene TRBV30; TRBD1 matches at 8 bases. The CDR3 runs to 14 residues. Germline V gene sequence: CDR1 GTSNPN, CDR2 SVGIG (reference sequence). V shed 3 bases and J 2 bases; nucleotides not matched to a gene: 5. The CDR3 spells CAWRGQGANYGYTF. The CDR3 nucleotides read TGTGCCTGGAGGGGCCAGGGGGCCAACTATGGCTACACCTTC.

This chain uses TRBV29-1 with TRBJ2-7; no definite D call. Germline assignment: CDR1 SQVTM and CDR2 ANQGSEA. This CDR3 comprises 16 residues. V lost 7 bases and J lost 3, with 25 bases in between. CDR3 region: CSAKLGPPHGIYEQYF. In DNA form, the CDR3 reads TGCAGCGCCAAGTTAGGCCCGCCCCATGGGATCTACGAGCAGTACTTC.

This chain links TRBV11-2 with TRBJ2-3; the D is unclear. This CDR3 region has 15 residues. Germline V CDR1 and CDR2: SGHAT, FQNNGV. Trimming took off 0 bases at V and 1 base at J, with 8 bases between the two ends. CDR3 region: CASSLDQMGTDTQYF. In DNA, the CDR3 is TGTGCCAGCAGCTTAGACCAGATGGGCACAGATACGCAGTATTTT.